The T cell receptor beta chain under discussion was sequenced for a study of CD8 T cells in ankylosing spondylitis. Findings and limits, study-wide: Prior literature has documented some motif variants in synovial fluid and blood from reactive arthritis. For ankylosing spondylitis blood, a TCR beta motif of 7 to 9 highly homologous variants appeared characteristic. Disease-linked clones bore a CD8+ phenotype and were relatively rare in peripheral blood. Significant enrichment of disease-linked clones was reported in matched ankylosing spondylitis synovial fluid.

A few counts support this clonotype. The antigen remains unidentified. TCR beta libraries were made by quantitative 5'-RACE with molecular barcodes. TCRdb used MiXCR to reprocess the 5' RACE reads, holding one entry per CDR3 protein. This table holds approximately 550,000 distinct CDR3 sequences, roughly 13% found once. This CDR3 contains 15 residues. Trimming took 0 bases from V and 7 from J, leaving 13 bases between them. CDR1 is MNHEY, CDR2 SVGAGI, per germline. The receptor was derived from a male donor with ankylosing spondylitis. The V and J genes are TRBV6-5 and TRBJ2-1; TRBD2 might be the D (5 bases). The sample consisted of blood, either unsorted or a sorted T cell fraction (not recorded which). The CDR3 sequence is CASSYSGVLRNEQFF. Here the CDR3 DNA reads TGTGCCAGCAGTTACTCGGGAGTTCTACGAAATGAGCAGTTCTTC.